The present T cell receptor beta chain was sequenced within a study of CD8 T cells in Susac syndrome. Reverse transcription of about 0.5 to 1 ug RNA used random hexamers. TCRdb itself ran the immunoSEQ multiplex PCR reads through MiXCR, one entry per CDR3 protein. The data show approximately 170,000 distinct CDR3 sequences, with 90% to 95% seen just once and 0.08% held by the top ten. This clonotype was counted a single time. CDR3 length: 11 amino acids. Trimming removed 3 bases from V and 12 bases from J, with 11 bases in between. The germline V gene encodes CDR1 KGHDR and CDR2 SFDVKD. The genes are TRBV24-1 and TRBJ2-7; D is undetermined. Sequencing used CD4+ T cells from PBMCs. This clonotype was obtained from a human donor in good health. DNA for the CDR3: TGTGCCACCAGTGATAACGGCCGATGGTACTTC. Translation: CATSDNGRWYF.